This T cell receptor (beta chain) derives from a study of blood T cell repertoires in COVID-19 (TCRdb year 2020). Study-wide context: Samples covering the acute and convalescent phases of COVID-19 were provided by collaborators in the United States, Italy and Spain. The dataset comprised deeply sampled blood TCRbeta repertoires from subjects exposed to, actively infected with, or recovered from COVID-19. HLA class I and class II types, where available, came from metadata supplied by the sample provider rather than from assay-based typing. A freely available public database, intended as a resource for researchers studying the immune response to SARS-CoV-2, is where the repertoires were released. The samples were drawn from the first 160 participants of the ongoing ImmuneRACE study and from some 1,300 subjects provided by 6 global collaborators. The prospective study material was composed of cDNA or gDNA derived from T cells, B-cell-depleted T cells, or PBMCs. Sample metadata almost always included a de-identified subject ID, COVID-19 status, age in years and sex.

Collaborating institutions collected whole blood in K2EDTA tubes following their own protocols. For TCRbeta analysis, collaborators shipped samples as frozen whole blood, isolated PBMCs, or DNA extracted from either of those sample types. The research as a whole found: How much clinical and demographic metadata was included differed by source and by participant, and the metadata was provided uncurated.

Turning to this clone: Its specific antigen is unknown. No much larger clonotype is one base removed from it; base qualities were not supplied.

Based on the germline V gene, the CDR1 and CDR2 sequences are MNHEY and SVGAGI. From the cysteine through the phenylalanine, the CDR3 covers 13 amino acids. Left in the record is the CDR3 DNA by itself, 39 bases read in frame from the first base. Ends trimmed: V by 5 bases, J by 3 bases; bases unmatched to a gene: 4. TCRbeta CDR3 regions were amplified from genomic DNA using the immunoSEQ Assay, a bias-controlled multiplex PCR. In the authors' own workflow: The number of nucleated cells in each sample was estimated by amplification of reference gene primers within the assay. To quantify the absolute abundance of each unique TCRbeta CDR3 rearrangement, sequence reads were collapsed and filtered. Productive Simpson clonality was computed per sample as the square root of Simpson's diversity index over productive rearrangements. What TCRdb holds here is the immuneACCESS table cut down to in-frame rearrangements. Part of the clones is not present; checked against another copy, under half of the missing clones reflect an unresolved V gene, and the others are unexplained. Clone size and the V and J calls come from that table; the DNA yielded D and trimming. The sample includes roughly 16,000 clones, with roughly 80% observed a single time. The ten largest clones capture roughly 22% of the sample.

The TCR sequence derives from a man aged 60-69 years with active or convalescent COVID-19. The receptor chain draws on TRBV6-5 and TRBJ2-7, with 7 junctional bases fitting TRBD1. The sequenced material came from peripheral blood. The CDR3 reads CASSRQGIYEQYF. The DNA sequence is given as TGTGCCAGCAGTCGACAGGGAATCTACGAGCAGTACTTC.